This passage covers 17 T cell receptor beta chains from one sample sequenced in a study of early T cells in non-severe SARS-CoV-2 infection. Each CDR3 protein is one row after TCRdb ran MiXCR on the 5' RACE reads. The data contain some 81,000 distinct CDR3 sequences, around 17% of them singletons. Source material: whole blood. The source of these receptors is an adult who was a healthcare worker with PCR-confirmed SARS-CoV-2 infection or an uninfected control (not recorded which).

V usage is TRBV15 and J usage is TRBJ1-3; unclear D gene. This CDR3 spans 15 amino acids. CDR1 and CDR2 from the germline V gene are LNHNV and YYDKDF (reference sequence). Trimming cost V 0 bases and J 0 bases, with 6 bases left between them. The CDR3 sequence is CATSRERFSGNTIYF. CDR3 DNA: TGTGCCACCAGCAGAGAGAGGTTCTCTGGAAACACCATATATTTT. Full variable domain (outside the CDR3, taken from reference TRBV15 and TRBJ1-3): DAMVIQNPRYQVTQFGKPVTLSCSQTLNHNVMYWYQQKSSQAPKLLFHYYDKDFNNEADTPDNFQSRRPNTSFCFLDIRSPGLGDTAMYLCATSRERFSGNTIYFGEGSWLTVV.

This clonotype was seen a few times. This chain joins TRBV12-3 or TRBV12-4 and TRBJ1-1; the D gene is possibly TRBD1 (5 bases). The CDR3 contains 18 residues. Trimming removed 0 bases at V and 3 bases at J, with 20 bases between. CDR3 DNA: TGTGCCAGCAGTTTAGCCCACAGGTTCTCTATACCGGACACTGAAGCTTTCTTT. Its translation: CASSLAHRFSIPDTEAFF.

In its sample, this clonotype was seen a few times. This chain uses TRBV7-9 with TRBJ2-7; 9 bases are a match to TRBD2. V trimming: 1 base; J trimming: 2 bases; junction bases outside the gene matches: 6. The CDR3 is 16 residues long. The germline CDR1 and CDR2 sequences are SEHNR and FQNEAQ (reference sequence). CDR3 in DNA: TGTGCCAGCAGCTTAGTTCCTAGCGGGACGCCCTACGAGCAGTACTTC. This sequence encodes CASSLVPSGTPYEQYF.

DNA for the CDR3: TGCGCCAGCAGCTTCCGGGGGACTAGCACAGATACGCAGTATTTT. Translation: CASSFRGTSTDTQYF. The genes are TRBV5-1 and TRBJ2-3; a weak D match, TRBD2 (6 bases). V lost 2 bases to trimming and J lost 0 bases, with 10 bases between them. The CDR3 is 15 residues long. Per germline, CDR1 SGHRS and CDR2 YFSETQ.

This sequence joins TRBV3-1 and TRBJ1-4; D ambiguous. The CDR3 totals 14 residues. The V gene lost 1 base and the J gene lost 7 bases, with 10 bases spanning the gap. Germline V lookup: CDR1 LGHDT, CDR2 YNNKEL (reference sequence). DNA for the CDR3: TGTGCCAGCAGCCAAGGGATAGATCGTGAAAAACTGTTTTTT. It translates to CASSQGIDREKLFF.

This clonotype was seen repeatedly, ten times or more. J is TRBJ2-3 and V is TRBV29-1; 10 positions agree with TRBD1. Germline lookup yields CDR1 SQVTM and CDR2 ANQGSEA. J gave up 1 base and V 7 bases, and 2 bases lay outside the gene matches. This CDR3 region has 13 residues. The CDR3 loop is CSGDRGGTDTQYF. The CDR3 bases are TGCAGCGGGGACAGGGGAGGCACAGATACGCAGTATTTT.

This clonotype was counted between two and nine times. V usage is TRBV28 and J usage is TRBJ2-7; 9 bases line up with TRBD1. Unmatched junction bases numbered 13, after V lost 6 bases and J lost 7 bases. Per the germline V gene, CDR1 is MDHEN and CDR2 is SYDVKM. The CDR3 is made up of 15 amino acids. The CDR3 sequence: CASSRGTGRFGEQYF. The CDR3 coding sequence is TGTGCCAGCAGCCGGGGGACAGGGCGCTTTGGAGAGCAGTACTTC.

The chain carries TRBV18 and TRBJ2-1; TRBD2 matches 9 bases. V lost 1 base to trimming and J lost 9 bases; unmatched junction nucleotides: 4. Germline CDR1 reads KGHSH; CDR2 reads LQKENI. The CDR3 has 14 residues. CDR3 protein: CASSPLAGEGEQFF. In nucleotides, the CDR3 is TGTGCCAGCTCACCACTAGCGGGAGAGGGTGAGCAGTTCTTC.

The table lists this clonotype with a few counts. V and J are TRBV6-6 and TRBJ2-3, with TRBD2 matching over 16 bases. Trimming at V came to 2 bases and at J to 3 bases, leaving 8 bases not matched to a gene. The CDR3 is 19 residues long. Per the germline V gene, CDR1 is MNHNY and CDR2 is SVGAGI (reference sequence). CDR3 coding DNA: TGTGCCAGCAGTTACCAGGGACTAGCGGGAGGGCCGAAAACAGATACGCAGTATTTT. As protein: CASSYQGLAGGPKTDTQYF.

The chain is built from TRBV5-4 and TRBJ1-5; no reliable D call. In germline, CDR1 is SGHNT, CDR2 YYREEE (reference sequence). The V gene lost 4 bases and the J gene lost 6 bases, with 17 bases spanning the gap. CDR3 length equals 15 residues. CDR3 protein: CASSPGPVGGQPQHF. In nucleotides, the CDR3 is TGTGCCAGCAGCCCGGGCCCAGTAGGCGGTCAGCCCCAGCATTTT.

This clonotype showed up just a few times. This chain connects TRBV5-8 to TRBJ1-6; D not resolved. CDR3 length: 15 residues. Germline loops: CDR1 SGHTS, CDR2 YDEGEE. Trimming left V 2 bases short and J 10 bases short, with 16 bases between. CDR3 in amino acids: CASSLSREGRSPLHF. DNA of the CDR3: TGTGCCAGCAGCTTATCCCGGGAAGGTCGGTCACCCCTCCACTTT.

This clonotype has a handful of counts. The gene calls are TRBV2 and TRBJ1-5; 9 bases map to TRBD1. Germline V CDR1 and CDR2: SNHLY, FYNNEI. V lost 8 bases, J lost 7 bases, and 3 bases stayed unmatched. This CDR3 spans 12 amino acids. The CDR3, as DNA: TGTGCCAGCGGGACAGGGTGGCAGCCCCAGCATTTT. Its translation: CASGTGWQPQHF.

A note on this clonotype: A junction end diverges from the germline sequence, so it may reflect a read error. This chain uses TRBV5-5 with TRBJ2-1; maybe TRBD2 (6 bases). The CDR3 covers 16 residues. Germline CDR1 is SGHKS and CDR2 is YYEKEE (reference sequence). The CDR3 nucleotides are TGTGCCAGCAGCTTGGAGTTGCGGGGTGCCTACGATGAGCAGTTCTTC. Protein sequence: CASSLELRGAYDEQFF.

V and J are TRBV14 and TRBJ2-7, with unresolved D. The length of the CDR3 is 15 residues. Germline lookup yields CDR1 SGHDN and CDR2 FVKESK. V was pared by 0 bases and J by 4 bases, with 13 bases between. The chain's CDR3 is CASSQDLKGWYEQYF. CDR3 in DNA: TGTGCCAGCAGCCAAGATCTCAAGGGCTGGTACGAGCAGTACTTC.

This chain connects TRBV29-1 to TRBJ2-7, with 8 bases identical to TRBD2. Germline V lookup: CDR1 SQVTM, CDR2 ANQGSEA. The CDR3 runs to 12 residues. With V trimmed by 6 bases and J by 6 bases, 7 bases remained unmatched. CDR3: CSVGGTRGEQYF. The CDR3 DNA follows: TGCAGCGTGGGCGGGACTAGAGGCGAGCAGTACTTC.

This clonotype came up a few times. The chain combines TRBV28 with TRBJ2-4; perhaps TRBD2 as D (6 bases). Germline lookup yields CDR1 MDHEN and CDR2 SYDVKM. V was shortened by 6 bases and J by 0 bases, with 18 bases between the two germline ends. The CDR3 consists of 17 residues. CDR3 protein: CASRGGGDVLAKNIQYF. In DNA form, the CDR3 reads TGTGCCAGCAGGGGGGGTGGGGACGTACTAGCCAAAAACATTCAGTACTTC.

The chain employs TRBV11-2 and TRBJ1-2, with a tentative D call TRBD1 (6 bases). CDR1 is SGHAT and CDR2 is FQNNGV in the germline V gene. Trimming removed 1 base at V and 8 bases at J, with 26 bases between. This CDR3 is built from 18 residues. As DNA, the CDR3 is TGTGCCAGCAGCTTAGTAGCGCTTGGAGTGCAGGGGATTCGGGGCTACACCTTC. Translation: CASSLVALGVQGIRGYTF.